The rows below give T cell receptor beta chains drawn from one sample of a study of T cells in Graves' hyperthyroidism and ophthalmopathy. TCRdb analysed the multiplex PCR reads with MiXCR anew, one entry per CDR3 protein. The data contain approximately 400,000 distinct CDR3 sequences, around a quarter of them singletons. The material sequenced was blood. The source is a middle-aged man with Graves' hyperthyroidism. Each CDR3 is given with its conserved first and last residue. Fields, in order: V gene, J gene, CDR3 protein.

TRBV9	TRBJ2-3	CASSPRLSGSSTDTQYF
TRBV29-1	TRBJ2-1	CSVVGQGWHEQFF
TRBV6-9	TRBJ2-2	CASSSQGRAGELFF
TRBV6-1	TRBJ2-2	CASRKAGSGELFF
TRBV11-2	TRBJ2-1	CASTELGDAGSEQFF
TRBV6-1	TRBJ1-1	CASSDTVVEAFF
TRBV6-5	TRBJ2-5	CASSYPTLGQETQYF
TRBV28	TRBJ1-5	CTSSLFEGNQPQHF
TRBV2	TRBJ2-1	CASSDMQRDTDEQFF
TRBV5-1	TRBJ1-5	CASSLMWGQPQHF
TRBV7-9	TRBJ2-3	CASSIGPAAQYF
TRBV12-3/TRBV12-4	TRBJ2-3	CASIQRGSDTQYF
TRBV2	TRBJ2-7	CASRPGLAETYEQYF
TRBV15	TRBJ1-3	CATSRKWGSGNTIYF
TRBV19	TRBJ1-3	CASKAASSGNTIYF
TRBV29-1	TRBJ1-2	CSVEDRQNYGYTF
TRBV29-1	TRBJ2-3	CSVEVGGTDTQYF
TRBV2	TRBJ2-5	CASRLAGAQYF
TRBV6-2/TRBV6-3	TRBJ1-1	CASSYGARMNTEAFF
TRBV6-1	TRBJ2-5	CGSSPTGQETQYF
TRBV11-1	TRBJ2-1	CASSPDRVGADEQFF
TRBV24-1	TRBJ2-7	CATSDFSPSGTYEQYF
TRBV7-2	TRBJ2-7	CASTPDSRVYEQYF
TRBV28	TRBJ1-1	CASSLLGGNTEAFF
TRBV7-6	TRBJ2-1	CASSLGLAGATEQFF
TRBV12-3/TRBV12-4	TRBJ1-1	CASSLVGNTEAFF
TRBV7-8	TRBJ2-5	CASSLGTRGEETQYF
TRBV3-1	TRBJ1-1	CASSQINTEAFF
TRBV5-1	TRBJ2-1	CASSLGTQRNEQFF
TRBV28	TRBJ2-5	CASSLSASGIQETQYF
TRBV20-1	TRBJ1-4	CSAPTSQNEKLFF
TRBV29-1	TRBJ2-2	CSVTGYGELFF
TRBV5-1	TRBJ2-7	CASSNPGTSGYEQYF